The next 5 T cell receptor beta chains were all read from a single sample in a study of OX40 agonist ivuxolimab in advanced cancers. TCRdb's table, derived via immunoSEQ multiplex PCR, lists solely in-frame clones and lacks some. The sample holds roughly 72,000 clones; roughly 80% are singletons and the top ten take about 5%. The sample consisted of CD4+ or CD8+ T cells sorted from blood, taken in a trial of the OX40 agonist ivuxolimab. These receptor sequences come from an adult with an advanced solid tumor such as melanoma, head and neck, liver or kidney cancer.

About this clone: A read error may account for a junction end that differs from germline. The DNA for the CDR3 is TGTGCCAGCAGCACCATTTCATCCCTCCACTTT. As protein: CASSTISSLHF. J is TRBJ1-6 and V is TRBV28; no clear D. CDR3 length: 11 residues. Germline V gives CDR1 MDHEN, CDR2 SYDVKM.

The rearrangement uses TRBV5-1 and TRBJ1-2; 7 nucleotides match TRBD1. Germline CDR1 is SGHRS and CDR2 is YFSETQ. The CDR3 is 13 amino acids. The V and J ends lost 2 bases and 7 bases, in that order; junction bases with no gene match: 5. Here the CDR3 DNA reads TGCGCCAGCAGCTTCGGCCAGGGGGGTGGCTACACCTTC. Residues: CASSFGQGGGYTF.

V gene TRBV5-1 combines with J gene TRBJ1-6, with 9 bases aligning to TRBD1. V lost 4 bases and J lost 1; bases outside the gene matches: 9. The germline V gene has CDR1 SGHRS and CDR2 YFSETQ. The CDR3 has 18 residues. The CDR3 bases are TGCGCCAGCAGCGCGTCTAGACAGGGGGGATCCTATAATTCACCCCTCCACTTT. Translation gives CASSASRQGGSYNSPLHF.

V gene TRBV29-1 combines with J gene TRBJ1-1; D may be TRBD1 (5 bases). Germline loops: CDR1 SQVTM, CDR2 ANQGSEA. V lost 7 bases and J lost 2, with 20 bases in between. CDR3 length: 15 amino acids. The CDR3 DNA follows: TGCAGCGCTCCTTTCGGGGCCAAAAGAAACACTGAAGCTTTCTTT. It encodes CSAPFGAKRNTEAFF. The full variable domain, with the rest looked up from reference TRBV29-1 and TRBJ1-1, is SAVISQKPSRDICQRGTSLTIQCQVDSQVTMMFWYRQQPGQSLTLIATANQGSEATYESGFVIDKFPISRPNLTFSTLTVSNMSPEDSSIYLCSAPFGAKRNTEAFFGQGTRLTVV.

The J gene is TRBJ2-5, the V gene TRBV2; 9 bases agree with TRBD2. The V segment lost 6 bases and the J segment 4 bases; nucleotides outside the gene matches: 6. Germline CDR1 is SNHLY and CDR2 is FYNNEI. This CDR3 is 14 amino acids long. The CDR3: CASRVAGGPETQYF. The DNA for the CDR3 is TGTGCCAGCAGGGTTGCGGGGGGGCCAGAGACCCAGTACTTC. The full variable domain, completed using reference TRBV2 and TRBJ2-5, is EPEVTQTPSHQVTQMGQEVILRCVPISNHLYFYWYRQILGQKVEFLVSFYNNEISEKSEIFDDQFSVERPDGSNFTLKIRSTKLEDSAMYFCASRVAGGPETQYFGPGTRLLVL.